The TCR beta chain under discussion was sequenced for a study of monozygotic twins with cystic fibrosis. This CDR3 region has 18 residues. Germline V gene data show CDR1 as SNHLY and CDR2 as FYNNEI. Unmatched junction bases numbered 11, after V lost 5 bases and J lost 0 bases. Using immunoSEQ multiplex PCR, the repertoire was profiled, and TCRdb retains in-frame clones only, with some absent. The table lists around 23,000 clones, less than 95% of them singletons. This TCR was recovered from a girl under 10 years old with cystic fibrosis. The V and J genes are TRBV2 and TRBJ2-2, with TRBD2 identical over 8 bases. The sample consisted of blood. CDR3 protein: CASSRVIAGPSNTGELFF. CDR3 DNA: TGTGCCAGCAGTCGTGTGATAGCGGGGCCATCGAACACCGGGGAGCTGTTTTTT.